This paragraph covers one TCR beta chain sequence. The data were taken from a study of CXCR3-negative and CXCR3-positive naive CD8 T cells. Whole-study context: Sequencing yielded 120 million to 150 million TRB reads, roughly 1.5 +/- 0.3 million per library.

CDR1 is MGHRA and CDR2 is YSYEKL in the germline V gene. The CDR3 sequence is 16 residues long. CD45RO-CCR7+CD27+CD95- defined naive CD8+ T cells. Preparation of TRB cDNA libraries relied on 5' RACE carrying UMI labels. TCRdb reprocessed the 5' RACE reads; each CDR3 protein has one entry and no DNA is given. Its table records approximately 47,000 distinct CDR3 sequences. Sequences were obtained from naive CXCR3- CD8+ T cells from blood. As to subset: CD45RO-CCR7+CD27+CD95- naive CD8+ T cells lacking CXCR3 (TNR3-). This TCR was sampled from a human donor in good health. Some clones in this sample may be carry-over from other donors' samples. The chain combines TRBV4-1 with TRBJ2-7; TCRdb indicates TRBD2, and absent DNA this call remains unverified. The CDR3 loop is CASSQLSGGGAYEQYF.